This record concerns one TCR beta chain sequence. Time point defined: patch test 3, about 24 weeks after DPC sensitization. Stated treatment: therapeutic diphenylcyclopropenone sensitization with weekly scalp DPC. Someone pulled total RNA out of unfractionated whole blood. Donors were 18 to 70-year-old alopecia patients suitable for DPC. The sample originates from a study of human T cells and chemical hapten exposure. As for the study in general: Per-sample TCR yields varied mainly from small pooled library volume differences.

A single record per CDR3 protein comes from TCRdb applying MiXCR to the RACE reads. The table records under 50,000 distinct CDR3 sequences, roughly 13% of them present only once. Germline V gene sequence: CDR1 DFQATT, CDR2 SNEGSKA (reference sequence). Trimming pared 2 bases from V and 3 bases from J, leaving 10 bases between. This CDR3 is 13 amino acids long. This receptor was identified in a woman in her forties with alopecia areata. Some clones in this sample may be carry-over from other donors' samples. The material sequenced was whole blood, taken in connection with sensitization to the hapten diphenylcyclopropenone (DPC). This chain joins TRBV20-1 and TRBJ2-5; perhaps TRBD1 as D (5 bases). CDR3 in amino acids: CSARRRGKETQYF. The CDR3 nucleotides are TGCAGTGCTAGACGTAGGGGAAAAGAGACCCAGTACTTC.